The 19 T cell receptor beta chains listed next were all sequenced from one sample in a study of blood T cell repertoires in COVID-19. The assay was immunoSEQ multiplex PCR, and TCRdb's table has in-frame clones only and misses some. Of over 70,000 clones in the sample, approximately 89% were seen once. Sequenced material: peripheral blood. The receptor source for this set is a man aged 80 or over with acute or convalescent COVID-19.

The V call is TRBV28, the J call TRBJ2-1, with D perhaps matching TRBD1 (6 bases). Trimming stripped 7 bases from V and 6 bases from J, with 16 bases between. The CDR3 has 14 residues. Germline V CDR1 and CDR2: MDHEN, SYDVKM. CDR3 DNA sequence: TGTGCCAGCACCGCCAGGGGAAGGGTCAATGAGCAGTTCTTC. Residues: CASTARGRVNEQFF.

V is TRBV7-2 and J is TRBJ1-2; tentative D call: TRBD1 (5 bases). CDR3 length: 14 residues. Trimming stripped 1 base from V and 1 base from J, with 7 bases between. The germline gives CDR1 SGHTA, CDR2 FQGNSA. CDR3 amino acids: CASSLGGVNYGYTF. The CDR3 DNA is TGTGCCAGCAGCTTAGGGGGCGTTAACTATGGCTACACCTTC. The variable domain in full, with the rest retrieved from reference TRBV7-2 and TRBJ1-2, is GAGVSQSPSNKVTEKGKDVELRCDPISGHTALYWYRQSLGQGLEFLIYFQGNSAPDKSGLPSDRFSAERTGGSVSTLTIQRTQQEDSAVYLCASSLGGVNYGYTFGSGTRLTVV.

The chain employs TRBV3-1 (or the pseudogene TRBV3-2) and TRBJ2-5; TRBD1 might be the D (6 bases). V was cut by 0 bases and J by 5 bases, with 10 bases left in between. The CDR3 sequence is 14 residues long. Germline V gene data show CDR1 as LGHDT and CDR2 as YNNKEL (reference sequence). The CDR3 is CASSQDHRGETQYF. CDR3 coding DNA: TGTGCCAGCAGCCAAGATCATAGGGGGGAGACCCAGTACTTC.

The J gene is TRBJ1-1, the V gene TRBV3-1 (or the pseudogene TRBV3-2), with D perhaps TRBD1 (5 bases). V lost 4 bases to trimming and J lost 4 bases, with 13 bases between them. Germline CDR1 is LGHDT and CDR2 is YNNKEL (reference sequence). This CDR3 has 14 amino acids. The CDR3 is CASSRDSLVTEAFF. CDR3 DNA sequence: TGTGCCAGCAGCCGCGACAGTCTGGTCACTGAAGCTTTCTTT.

The chain combines TRBV27 with TRBJ2-6; 10 bases fit TRBD1. V was pared by 5 bases and J by 2 bases, with 6 bases of the junction left unmatched. Germline assignment: CDR1 MNHEY and CDR2 SMNVEV (reference sequence). This CDR3 is built from 17 residues. The CDR3 reads CASSPETGGTGANVLTF. In DNA, the CDR3 is TGTGCCAGCAGTCCAGAGACAGGGGGCACTGGGGCCAACGTCCTGACTTTC.

The chain couples TRBV5-1 to TRBJ2-1, with 7 bases lining up with TRBD2. CDR3 size: 16 residues. V shed 0 bases, J shed 2 bases, and the junction held 5 bases outside the gene matches. CDR1 is SGHRS and CDR2 is YFSETQ in the germline V gene. CDR3: CASSLAESGAYNEQFF. CDR3 bases: TGCGCCAGCAGCTTGGCCGAGAGCGGGGCCTACAATGAGCAGTTCTTC. Complete variable domain (other parts from reference TRBV5-1 and TRBJ2-1): KAGVTQTPRYLIKTRGQQVTLSCSPISGHRSVSWYQQTPGQGLQFLFEYFSETQRNKGNFPGRFSGRQFSNSRSEMNVSTLELGDSALYLCASSLAESGAYNEQFFGPGTRLTVL.

The chain carries TRBV28 and TRBJ2-7; 8 bases map to TRBD1. Germline V CDR1 and CDR2: MDHEN, SYDVKM. J lost 7 bases, V lost 5 bases, and 7 bases had no gene match. CDR3 length: 13 residues. CDR3: CASSGQGAREQYF. CDR3 DNA: TGTGCCAGCAGTGGGCAGGGGGCTCGGGAGCAGTACTTC.

This chain uses TRBV7-2 with TRBJ2-5; D is ambiguous. The CDR3 has 14 residues. V lost 2 bases and J lost 3, with 10 bases in between. In germline, CDR1 is SGHTA, CDR2 FQGNSA. CDR3: CASSLSLAEETQYF. CDR3 in DNA: TGTGCCAGCAGCTTAAGTTTGGCAGAAGAGACCCAGTACTTC.

This chain links TRBV7-2 with TRBJ2-7; D perhaps matches TRBD2 (6 bases). V was cut by 3 bases and J by 4 bases, with 16 bases left in between. CDR1 and CDR2 (germline): SGHTA, FQGNSA. CDR3 length equals 15 residues. In DNA, the CDR3 is TGTGCCAGCAGCTTTGGGGGAGGCCTCACTTACGAGCAGTACTTC. It specifies CASSFGGGLTYEQYF.

The V call is TRBV5-5, the J call TRBJ1-2; D unresolved. The CDR3 is made up of 14 amino acids. V lost 4 bases and J lost 2, with 12 bases in between. Looked up from germline, CDR1 is SGHKS and CDR2 is YYEKEE (reference sequence). The CDR3 DNA follows: TGTGCCAGCAGCAGAGACATTAACAACTATGGCTACACCTTC. It is translated as CASSRDINNYGYTF.

The rearrangement links TRBV7-2 to TRBJ1-2, with 11 bases that match TRBD1. Germline V CDR1 and CDR2: SGHTA, FQGNSA. The CDR3 is 15 amino acids. Losses at the gene ends were 5 bases for V and 3 bases for J; bases not matched to a gene: 5. CDR3 in DNA: TGTGCCAGCAGCCCGGGGACAGGGGGGTACTATGGCTACACCTTC. Residues: CASSPGTGGYYGYTF.

The J gene is TRBJ1-3, the V gene TRBV12-5, with 7 bases matching TRBD1. Trimming at V came to 4 bases and at J to 0 bases, leaving 18 bases not matched to a gene. This CDR3 region has 20 residues. Looked up from germline, CDR1 is LGHNT and CDR2 is FRNRAP. CDR3 DNA sequence: TGTGCTAGTGGTTGGCCCCCCGAGAGACAGGGCCTAATCTCTGGAAACACCATATATTTT. Protein: CASGWPPERQGLISGNTIYF. Full variable domain (remainder filled in from reference TRBV12-5 and TRBJ1-3): DARVTQTPRHKVTEMGQEVTMRCQPILGHNTVFWYRQTMMQGLELLAYFRNRAPLDDSGMPKDRFSAEMPDATLATLKIQPSEPRDSAVYFCASGWPPERQGLISGNTIYFGEGSWLTVV.

The chain joins TRBV27 to TRBJ1-3, with 11 bases identical to TRBD1. After removal of 6 bases from V and 4 bases from J, the junction contained 5 bases not matched to a gene. The CDR3 is 15 amino acids. Germline loops: CDR1 MNHEY, CDR2 SMNVEV (reference sequence). The CDR3 spells CASRDRGLPGNTIYF. As DNA, the CDR3 is TGTGCCAGCAGGGACAGGGGGCTCCCAGGAAACACCATATATTTT.

The chain recombines TRBV5-1 with TRBJ1-1, with 11 bases matching TRBD1. The germline V gene has CDR1 SGHRS and CDR2 YFSETQ. V was clipped by 4 bases and J by 3 bases; unmatched bases: 5. CDR3 length: 15 residues. The CDR3 protein is CASSLGTGGDTEAFF. The CDR3 DNA sequence: TGCGCCAGCAGCCTTGGGACAGGGGGAGACACTGAAGCTTTCTTT.

This clone was observed a few times. This CDR3 is also generated by other DNA sequences in the sample. This chain joins TRBV5-1 and TRBJ2-5; 8 positions agree with TRBD2. The CDR3 covers 15 residues. Germline CDR1 is SGHRS and CDR2 is YFSETQ. J was trimmed by 4 bases and V by 0 bases; bases with no gene match: 5. Here the CDR3 DNA reads TGCGCCAGCAGCTTGGCGGGGGGGCGAGGAGAGACCCAGTACTTC. Translated: CASSLAGGRGETQYF.

The rearrangement uses TRBV9 and TRBJ1-3; unclear D gene. The CDR3 runs to 12 residues. With 0 bases removed from V and 11 bases from J, the gap between germline ends came to 9 bases. CDR1 is SGDLS and CDR2 is YYNGEE in the germline V gene. The CDR3 DNA follows: TGTGCCAGCAGCGTAGGCGGGCTGCCCATATATTTT. Protein sequence: CASSVGGLPIYF.

The chain joins TRBV20-1 to TRBJ1-2; possible D gene TRBD1, 5 bases. The CDR3 consists of 11 residues. The V end was cut by 3 bases, the J end by 4 bases, with 6 bases between. Germline loops: CDR1 DFQATT, CDR2 SNEGSKA (reference sequence). The CDR3 region has the DNA TGCAGTGCTAGGGACACCTATGGCTACACCTTC. It is translated as CSARDTYGYTF.

The J gene is TRBJ1-1, the V gene TRBV19, with D tentatively TRBD1 (6 bases). The CDR3 has 13 residues. Germline values: CDR1 LNHDA, CDR2 SQIVND (reference sequence). The ends were cut back, 3 bases at V and 3 bases at J, with 8 bases in the middle. The CDR3 region has the DNA TGTGCCAGTAGTATGGACAGAGACACTGAAGCTTTCTTT. This translates into CASSMDRDTEAFF.

This chain joins TRBV7-2 and TRBJ2-6, with a possible D match to TRBD2 (6 bases). Trimming removed 0 bases at V and 4 bases at J, with 22 bases between. The CDR3 sequence is 20 residues long. CDR1 and CDR2 from the germline V gene are SGHTA and FQGNSA. The CDR3 sequence is CASSLATVPGLIVGANVLTF. Here the CDR3 DNA reads TGTGCCAGCAGCTTAGCAACGGTCCCGGGACTCATAGTAGGGGCCAACGTCCTGACTTTC. The variable domain in full, completed from reference TRBV7-2 and TRBJ2-6, reads GAGVSQSPSNKVTEKGKDVELRCDPISGHTALYWYRQSLGQGLEFLIYFQGNSAPDKSGLPSDRFSAERTGGSVSTLTIQRTQQEDSAVYLCASSLATVPGLIVGANVLTFGAGSRLTVL.